The clone carrying this T cell receptor (beta chain) has a count of ten or more. Its antigen is unidentified. No cell sorting was done before RNA was extracted from the tissue. The library came from three nested PCR rounds adapted from ARM-PCR protocols. TCRdb used MiXCR to reprocess the multiplex PCR reads, holding one entry per CDR3 protein. Of roughly 220,000 distinct CDR3 sequences listed, 60% to 75% are singletons. With 0 bases clipped from V and 9 bases from J, the junction kept 10 bases outside the gene matches. Germline-derived CDR1 and CDR2 are MGHRA and YSYEKL. This CDR3 spans 16 amino acids. The entry originates in a study of tumor and adjacent non-tumor tissue in lung cancer. Study-level results: Top 100 clones took a larger repertoire share in normal lung.

The chain joins TRBV4-1 to TRBJ2-1, with 8 bases that match TRBD2. The clonotype originates from a man aged 55-75 years with non-small cell lung cancer. The specimen sequenced was lung tumor tissue. CDR3 sequence: CASSQDPPAGTSEQFF. The CDR3 coding sequence is TGCGCCAGCAGCCAAGACCCCCCAGCGGGGACTAGTGAGCAGTTCTTC.